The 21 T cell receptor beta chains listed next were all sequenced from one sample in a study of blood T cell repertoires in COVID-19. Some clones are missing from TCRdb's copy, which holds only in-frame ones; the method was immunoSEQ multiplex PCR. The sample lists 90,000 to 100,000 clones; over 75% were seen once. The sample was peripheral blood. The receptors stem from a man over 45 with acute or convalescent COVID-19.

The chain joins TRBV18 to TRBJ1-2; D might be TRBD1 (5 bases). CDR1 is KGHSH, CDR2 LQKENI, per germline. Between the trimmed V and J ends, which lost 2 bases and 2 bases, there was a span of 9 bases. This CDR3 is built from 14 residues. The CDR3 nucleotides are TGTGCCAGCTCACCAATTAGACAGAACTATGGCTACACCTTC. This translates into CASSPIRQNYGYTF.

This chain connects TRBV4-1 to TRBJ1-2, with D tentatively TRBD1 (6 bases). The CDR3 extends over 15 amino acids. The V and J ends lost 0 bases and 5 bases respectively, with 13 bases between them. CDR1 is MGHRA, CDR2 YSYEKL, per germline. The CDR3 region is CASSQDLSGVYGYTF. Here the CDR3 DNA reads TGCGCCAGCAGCCAAGATTTATCAGGGGTTTATGGCTACACCTTC.

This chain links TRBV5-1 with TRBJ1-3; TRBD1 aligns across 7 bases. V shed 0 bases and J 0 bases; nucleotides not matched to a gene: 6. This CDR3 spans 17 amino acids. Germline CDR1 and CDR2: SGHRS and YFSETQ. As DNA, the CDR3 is TGCGCCAGCAGCTTGGAGGGGGCCCCACTCTCTGGAAACACCATATATTTT. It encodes CASSLEGAPLSGNTIYF.

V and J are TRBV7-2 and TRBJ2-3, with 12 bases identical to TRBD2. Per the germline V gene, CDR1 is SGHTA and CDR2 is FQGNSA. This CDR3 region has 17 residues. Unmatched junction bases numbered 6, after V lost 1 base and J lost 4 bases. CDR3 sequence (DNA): TGTGCCAGCAGCTTAGGAGTCCTAGCGGGAGGGTCAGATACGCAGTATTTT. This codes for CASSLGVLAGGSDTQYF.

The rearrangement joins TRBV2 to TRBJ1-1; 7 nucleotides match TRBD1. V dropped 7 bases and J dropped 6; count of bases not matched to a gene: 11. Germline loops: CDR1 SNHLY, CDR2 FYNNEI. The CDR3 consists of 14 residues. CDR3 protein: CASTIRQGMPEAFF. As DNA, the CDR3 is TGTGCCAGCACGATCCGACAGGGTATGCCTGAAGCTTTCTTT.

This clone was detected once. The CDR3 bases are TGTGCCACCAGGCGGCAGGGTTATAATTCACCCCTCCACTTT. Translation: CATRRQGYNSPLHF. J is TRBJ1-6 and V is TRBV15; a possible D gene is TRBD1 (5 bases). Germline loops: CDR1 LNHNV, CDR2 YYDKDF (reference sequence). V gave up 6 bases and J gave up 4 bases, with 10 bases separating them. The CDR3 consists of 14 residues.

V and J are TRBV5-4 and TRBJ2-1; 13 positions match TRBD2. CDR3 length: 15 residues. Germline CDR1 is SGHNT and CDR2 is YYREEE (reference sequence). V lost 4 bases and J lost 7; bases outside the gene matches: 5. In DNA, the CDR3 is TGTGCCAGCAGCCTACGACTAGCGGGAGGAAATGAGCAGTTCTTC. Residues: CASSLRLAGGNEQFF. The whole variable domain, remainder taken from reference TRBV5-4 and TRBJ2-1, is ETGVTQSPTHLIKTRGQQVTLRCSSQSGHNTVSWYQQALGQGPQFIFQYYREEENGRGNFPPRFSGLQFPNYSSELNVNALELDDSALYLCASSLRLAGGNEQFFGPGTRLTVL.

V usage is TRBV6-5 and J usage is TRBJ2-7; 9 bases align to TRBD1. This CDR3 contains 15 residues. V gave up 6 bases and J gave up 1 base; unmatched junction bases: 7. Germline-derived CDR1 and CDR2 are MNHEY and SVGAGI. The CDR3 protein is CASSSGTGSSYEQYF. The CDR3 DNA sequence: TGTGCCAGCAGCTCGGGGACAGGGAGTTCCTACGAGCAGTACTTC.

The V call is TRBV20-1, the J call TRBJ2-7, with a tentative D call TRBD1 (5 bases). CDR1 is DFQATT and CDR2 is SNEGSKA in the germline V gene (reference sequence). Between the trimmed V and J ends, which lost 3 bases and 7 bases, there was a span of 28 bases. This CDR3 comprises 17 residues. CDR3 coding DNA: TGCAGTGCTAGTCTACCCAACAGGCCTACCTCGACACGTGAGCAGTACTTC. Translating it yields CSASLPNRPTSTREQYF.

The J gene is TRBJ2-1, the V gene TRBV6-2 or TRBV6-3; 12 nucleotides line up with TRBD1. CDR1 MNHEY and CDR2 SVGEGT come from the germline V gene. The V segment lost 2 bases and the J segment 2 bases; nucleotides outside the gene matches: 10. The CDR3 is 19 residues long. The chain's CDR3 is CASSYGTGGFTRAYNEQFF. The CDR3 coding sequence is TGTGCCAGCAGTTACGGGACAGGGGGCTTTACTAGAGCCTACAATGAGCAGTTCTTC.

The CDR3 sequence: CATSASGGPYEQYF. The CDR3 nucleotides read TGTGCCACCAGTGCGTCGGGGGGCCCCTACGAGCAGTACTTC. The V gene is TRBV24-1, the J gene TRBJ2-7, with D possibly matching TRBD2 (7 bases). The CDR3 loop spans 14 amino acids. Germline V CDR1 and CDR2: KGHDR, SFDVKD. The germline V and J ends were trimmed by 5 bases and 2 bases, with 12 bases remaining between them.

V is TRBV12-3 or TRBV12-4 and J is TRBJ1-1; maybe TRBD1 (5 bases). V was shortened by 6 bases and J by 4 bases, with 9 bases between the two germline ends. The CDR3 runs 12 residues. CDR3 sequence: CASRWGVTEAFF. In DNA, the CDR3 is TGTGCCAGCAGATGGGGGGTCACTGAAGCTTTCTTT.

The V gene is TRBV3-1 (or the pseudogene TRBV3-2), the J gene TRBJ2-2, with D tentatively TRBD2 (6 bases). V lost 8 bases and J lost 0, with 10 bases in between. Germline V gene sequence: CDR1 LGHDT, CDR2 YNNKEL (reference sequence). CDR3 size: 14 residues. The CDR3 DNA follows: TGTGCCAGCGAGGGCGGGGCGAACACCGGGGAGCTGTTTTTT. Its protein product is CASEGGANTGELFF.

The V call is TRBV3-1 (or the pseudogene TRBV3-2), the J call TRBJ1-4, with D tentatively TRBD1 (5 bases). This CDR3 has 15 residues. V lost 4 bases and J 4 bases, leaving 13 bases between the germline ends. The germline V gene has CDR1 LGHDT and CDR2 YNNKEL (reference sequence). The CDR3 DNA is TGTGCCAGCAGCCCCATTCCAGGGTTTAATGAAAAACTGTTTTTT. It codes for CASSPIPGFNEKLFF.

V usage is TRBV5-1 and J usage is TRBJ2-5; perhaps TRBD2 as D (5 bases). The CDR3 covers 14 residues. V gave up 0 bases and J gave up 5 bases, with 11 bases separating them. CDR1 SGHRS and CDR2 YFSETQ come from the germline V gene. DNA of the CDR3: TGCGCCAGCAGCTTGGCGGCGGGTAAGGAGACCCAGTACTTC. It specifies CASSLAAGKETQYF.

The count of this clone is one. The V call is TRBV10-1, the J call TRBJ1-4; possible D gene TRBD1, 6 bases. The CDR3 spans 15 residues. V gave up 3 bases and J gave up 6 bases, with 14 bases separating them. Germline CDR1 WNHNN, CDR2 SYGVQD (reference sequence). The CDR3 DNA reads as TGCGCCAGCAGTGATGGGGGGGCAGTGGATGAAAAACTGTTTTTT. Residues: CASSDGGAVDEKLFF.

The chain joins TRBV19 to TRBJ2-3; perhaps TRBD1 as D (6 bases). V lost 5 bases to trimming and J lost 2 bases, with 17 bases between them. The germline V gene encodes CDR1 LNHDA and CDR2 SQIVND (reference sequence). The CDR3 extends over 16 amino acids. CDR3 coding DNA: TGTGCCAGTAGTTCCCACCTCCGGGACAACACAGATACGCAGTATTTT. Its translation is CASSSHLRDNTDTQYF.

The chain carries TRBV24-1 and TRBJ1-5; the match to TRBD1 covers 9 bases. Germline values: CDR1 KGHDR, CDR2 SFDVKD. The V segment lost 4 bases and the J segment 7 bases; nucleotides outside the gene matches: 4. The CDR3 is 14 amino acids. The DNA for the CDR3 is TGTGCCACCAGTGACGGACAGGGGTACCAGCCCCAGCATTTT. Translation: CATSDGQGYQPQHF.

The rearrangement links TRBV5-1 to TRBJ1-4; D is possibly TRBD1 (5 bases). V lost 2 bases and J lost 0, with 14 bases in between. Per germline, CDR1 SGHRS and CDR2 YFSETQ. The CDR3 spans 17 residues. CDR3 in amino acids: CASSFFGEGPTNEKLFF. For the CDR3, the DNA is TGCGCCAGCAGCTTTTTCGGGGAGGGGCCAACTAATGAAAAACTGTTTTTT.

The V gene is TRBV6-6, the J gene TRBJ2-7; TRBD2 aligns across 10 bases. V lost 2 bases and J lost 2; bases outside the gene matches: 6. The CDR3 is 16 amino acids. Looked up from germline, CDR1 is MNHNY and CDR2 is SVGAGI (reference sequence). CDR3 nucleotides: TGTGCCAGCAGTTACCTTCTAGCGGGGGATACCTACGAGCAGTACTTC. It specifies CASSYLLAGDTYEQYF.

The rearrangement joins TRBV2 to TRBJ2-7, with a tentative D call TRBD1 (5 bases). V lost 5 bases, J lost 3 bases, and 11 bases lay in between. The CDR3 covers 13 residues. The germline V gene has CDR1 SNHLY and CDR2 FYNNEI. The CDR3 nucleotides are TGTGCCAGCAGTACAGGCAGGGACTACGAGCAGTACTTC. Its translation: CASSTGRDYEQYF.